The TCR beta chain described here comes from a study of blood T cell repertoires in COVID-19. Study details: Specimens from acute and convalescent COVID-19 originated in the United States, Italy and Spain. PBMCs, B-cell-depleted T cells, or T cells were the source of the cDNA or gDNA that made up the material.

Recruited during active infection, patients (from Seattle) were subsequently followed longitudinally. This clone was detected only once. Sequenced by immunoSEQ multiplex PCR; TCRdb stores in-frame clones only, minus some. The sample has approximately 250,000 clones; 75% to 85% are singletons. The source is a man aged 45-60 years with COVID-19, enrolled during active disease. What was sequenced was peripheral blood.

The CDR3 is CASSIFSGTGWETQYF. The DNA of the CDR3 is TGTGCCAGCAGTATTTTCTCCGGGACAGGTTGGGAGACCCAGTACTTC. V is TRBV28 and J is TRBJ2-5; TRBD1 matches 8 bases. Trimming cost V 5 bases and J 5 bases; bases outside gene matches: 13. The CDR3 loop spans 16 amino acids. Germline loops: CDR1 MDHEN, CDR2 SYDVKM.